This T cell receptor (beta chain) derives from a study of T cells in Graves' hyperthyroidism and ophthalmopathy. Losses at the gene ends were 2 bases for V and 1 base for J; bases not matched to a gene: 4. Germline values: CDR1 SGHTA, CDR2 FQGTGA. This CDR3 is 16 amino acids long. Authors of the study amplified TCR beta CDR3 regions from RNA transcripts. First-round RT-PCR targeting the TCR CDR3 was performed with the HTBI primer set. A single record per CDR3 protein comes from TCRdb applying MiXCR to the multiplex PCR reads. The sample has roughly 700,000 distinct CDR3 sequences, roughly 15% seen once. This clonotype was found many times. Hyperthyroidism of Graves' type that showed no ophthalmopathy progression within 18 months was stable. For the diagnoses, clinical symptoms, serum thyroxine and TRAb, thyroid ultrasound and orbital computed tomography were used.

The rearrangement joins TRBV7-3 to TRBJ2-7; 11 bases fit TRBD1. Sequenced sample: blood. This receptor was identified in a woman aged 18-30 years with Graves' hyperthyroidism. Here the CDR3 reads CASSLDGTGGSYEQYF. CDR3 sequence (DNA): TGTGCCAGCAGCTTAGATGGGACAGGGGGGTCCTACGAGCAGTACTTC.